This TCR beta chain comes out of a study of Ad26.COV2.S vaccination and SARS-CoV-2 variants. Treatment: 15 to 20 received Ad26.COV2.S at low or high dose, single or two shots; 5 received placebo; per-sample allocation not given. Collection of samples fell on day 63 after the first vaccine or placebo injection. CDR3 length: 15 residues. Here immunoSEQ multiplex PCR was the method, and the copy in TCRdb shows in-frame clones only, minus some. This sample has 500,000 or so clones, with approximately 89% found just once. The chain employs TRBV12-1 and TRBJ1-4. TRBV12-1 is a pseudogene segment. The material was peripheral blood, obtained in a trial of Ad26.COV2.S vaccine versus placebo. The TCR originated in a person aged 18-60 years who received the Ad26.COV2.S COVID-19 vaccine or a placebo. CDR3 in amino acids: CASSFNISANEKLFF. CDR3 DNA: TGTGCCAGCAGCTTTAACATCTCGGCTAATGAAAAACTGTTTTTT.